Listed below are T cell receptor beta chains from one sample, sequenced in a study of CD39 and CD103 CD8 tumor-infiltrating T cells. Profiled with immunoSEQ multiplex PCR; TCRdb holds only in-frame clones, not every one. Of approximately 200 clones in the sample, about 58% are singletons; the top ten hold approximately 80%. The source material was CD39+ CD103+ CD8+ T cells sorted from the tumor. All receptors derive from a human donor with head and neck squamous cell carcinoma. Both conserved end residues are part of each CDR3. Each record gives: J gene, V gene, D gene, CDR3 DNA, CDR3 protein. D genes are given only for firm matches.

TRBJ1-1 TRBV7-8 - TGTGCCAGCAGCTCCTGGACGGACATGAACACTGAAGCTTTCTTT CASSSWTDMNTEAFF
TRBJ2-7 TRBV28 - TGTGCCAGCAGTTTAGGGTTTTCCTACGAGCAGTACTTC CASSLGFSYEQYF